This entry describes one T cell receptor (beta chain). The CDR3 is 13 residues long. Deletions cut 3 bases from V and 3 bases from J, with 9 bases between. From germline, CDR1 is SGDLS and CDR2 YYNGEE. Per the original methods: Amplifying reference gene primers gave estimates of nucleated cell counts. Measured with immunoSEQ multiplex PCR; TCRdb has only the in-frame clones, and not every one. That table furnishes V, J and clone size, whereas the DNA furnished D and trimming. The table has roughly 190,000 clones, approximately 85% seen once. The data stem from a study of blood T cell repertoires in COVID-19.

Sequencing was carried out using peripheral blood. V usage is TRBV9 and J usage is TRBJ2-5; D perhaps matches TRBD2 (6 bases). This clonotype was sampled from an older woman with acute or convalescent COVID-19. CDR3: CASSEDYEETQYF. The CDR3 DNA follows: TGTGCCAGCAGCGAGGACTATGAAGAGACCCAGTACTTC.